This T cell receptor (beta chain) was retrieved from a study of technical replicates of blood from a few donors. TCRdb's copy holds only in-frame clones and misses some; the assay was immunoSEQ multiplex PCR. The profile shows about 71,000 clones, roughly 96% of them singletons. The CDR3 length is 15 residues. The ends were cut back, 4 bases at V and 0 bases at J, with 12 bases in the middle. Germline V gene data show CDR1 as MGHRA and CDR2 as YSYEKL. V is TRBV4-1 and J is TRBJ1-1; D remains unclear. The sequenced material came from T cells isolated from PBMCs. This TCR was recovered from a human donor in good health. CDR3 sequence (DNA): TGCGCCAGCAGCCGGTCGGGAATTCTGAACACTGAAGCTTTCTTT. It encodes CASSRSGILNTEAFF.